This T cell receptor (beta chain) was retrieved from a study of T-cell reconstitution after alpha-beta-depleted transplantation in children. Construction of the TCRbeta library involved unique molecular identifiers. TCRdb called the PCR reads again in MiXCR, with one record for every CDR3 protein. The repertoire has 580,000 or so distinct CDR3 sequences, 20% to 25% of them found once; the top ten carry roughly 14%. The starting material was PBMCs, mostly from graft donor cells, obtained 360 days after TCRalphabeta/CD19-depleted stem cell transplant. This clonotype originated in a boy under two years old who had a stem cell transplant for acute myeloid leukemia, so the T cells may come from the graft donor.

The CDR3 spells CASSIAVLNTGELFF. The CDR3 DNA sequence: TGTGCCAGCAGCATAGCGGTACTGAACACCGGGGAGCTGTTTTTT. The chain couples TRBV21-1 to TRBJ2-2. TRBV21-1 is a recognized pseudogene. This CDR3 comprises 15 residues.